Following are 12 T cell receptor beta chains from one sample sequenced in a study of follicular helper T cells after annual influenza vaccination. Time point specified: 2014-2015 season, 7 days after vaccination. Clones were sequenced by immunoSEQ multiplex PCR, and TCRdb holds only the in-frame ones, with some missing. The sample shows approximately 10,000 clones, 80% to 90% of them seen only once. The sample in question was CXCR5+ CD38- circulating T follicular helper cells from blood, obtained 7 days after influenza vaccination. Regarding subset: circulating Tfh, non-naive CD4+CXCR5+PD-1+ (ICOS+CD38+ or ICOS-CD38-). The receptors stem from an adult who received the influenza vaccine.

In DNA form, the CDR3 reads TGTGCCAGCAGCCAAGATCTAGTAGACATGAACACCGGGGAGCTGTTTTTT. It codes for CASSQDLVDMNTGELFF. The chain employs TRBV4-2 and TRBJ2-2; D is ambiguous. There are 17 residues in the CDR3. Trimming shortened V by 0 bases and J by 1 base, and 12 bases separated the two germline ends. The germline CDR1 and CDR2 sequences are LGHNA and YNFKEQ.

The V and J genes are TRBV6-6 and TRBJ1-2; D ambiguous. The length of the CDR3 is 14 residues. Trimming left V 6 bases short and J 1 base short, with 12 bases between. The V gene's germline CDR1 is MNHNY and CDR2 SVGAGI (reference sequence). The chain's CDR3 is CASSPTVDNYGYTF. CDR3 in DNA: TGTGCCAGCAGCCCCACGGTAGATAACTATGGCTACACCTTC.

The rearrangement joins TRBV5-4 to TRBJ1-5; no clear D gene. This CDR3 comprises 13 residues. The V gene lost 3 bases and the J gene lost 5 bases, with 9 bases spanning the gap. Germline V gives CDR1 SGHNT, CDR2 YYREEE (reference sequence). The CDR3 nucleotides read TGTGCCAGCAGCTCAAAAGTCGATCAGCCCCAGCATTTT. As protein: CASSSKVDQPQHF. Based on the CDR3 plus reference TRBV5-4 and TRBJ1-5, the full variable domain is ETGVTQSPTHLIKTRGQQVTLRCSSQSGHNTVSWYQQALGQGPQFIFQYYREEENGRGNFPPRFSGLQFPNYSSELNVNALELDDSALYLCASSSKVDQPQHFGDGTRLSIL.

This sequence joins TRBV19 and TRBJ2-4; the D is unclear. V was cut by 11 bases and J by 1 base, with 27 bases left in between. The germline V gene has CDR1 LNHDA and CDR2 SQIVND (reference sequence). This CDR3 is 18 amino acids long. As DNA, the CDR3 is TGTGCCTTCCACTTCGGCAACCTCGTTCAAATTGCCAAAAACATTCAGTACTTC. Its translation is CAFHFGNLVQIAKNIQYF.

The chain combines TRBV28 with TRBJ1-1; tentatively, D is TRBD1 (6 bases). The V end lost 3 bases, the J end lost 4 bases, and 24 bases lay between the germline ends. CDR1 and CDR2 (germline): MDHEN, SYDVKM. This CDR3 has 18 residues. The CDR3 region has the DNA TGTGCCAGCAGTTTGTCAGGAGGGGGGCCCGGGTTTGGCACTGAAGCTTTCTTT. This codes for CASSLSGGGPGFGTEAFF.

The CDR3 bases are TGTGCCAGCAGCACCCGGACAGGGGTCGCTTTCTTT. Translation gives CASSTRTGVAFF. This chain joins TRBV28 and TRBJ1-1; 9 bases are shared with TRBD1. This CDR3 is built from 12 residues. Trimming removed 6 bases from V and 11 bases from J; junction bases left unmatched: 7. CDR1 is MDHEN, CDR2 SYDVKM, per germline.

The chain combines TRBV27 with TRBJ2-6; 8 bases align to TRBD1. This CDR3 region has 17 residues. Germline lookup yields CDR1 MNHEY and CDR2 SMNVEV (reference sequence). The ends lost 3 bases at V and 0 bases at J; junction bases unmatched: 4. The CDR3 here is CASSFWTGSSGANVLTF. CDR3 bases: TGTGCCAGCAGTTTCTGGACAGGGAGCTCTGGGGCCAACGTCCTGACTTTC.

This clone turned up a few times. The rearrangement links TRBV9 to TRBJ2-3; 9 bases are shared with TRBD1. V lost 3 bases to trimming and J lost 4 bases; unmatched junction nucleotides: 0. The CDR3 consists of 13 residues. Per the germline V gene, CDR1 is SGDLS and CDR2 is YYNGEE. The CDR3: CASSGTGADTQYF. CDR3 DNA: TGTGCCAGCAGCGGGACAGGGGCAGATACGCAGTATTTT.

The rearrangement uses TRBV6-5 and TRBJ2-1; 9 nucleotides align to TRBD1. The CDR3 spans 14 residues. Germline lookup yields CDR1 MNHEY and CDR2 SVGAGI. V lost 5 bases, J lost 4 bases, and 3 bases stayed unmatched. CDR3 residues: CASSPGQGYNEQFF. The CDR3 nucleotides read TGTGCCAGCAGTCCGGGACAGGGTTACAATGAGCAGTTCTTC.

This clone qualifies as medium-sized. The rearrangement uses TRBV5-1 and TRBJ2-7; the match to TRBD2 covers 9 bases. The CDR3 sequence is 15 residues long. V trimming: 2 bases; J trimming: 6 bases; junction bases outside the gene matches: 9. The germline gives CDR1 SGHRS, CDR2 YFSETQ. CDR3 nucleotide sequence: TGCGCCAGCAGCTTCGATTCTAGCGGGGCAGGCGAGCAGTACTTC. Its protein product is CASSFDSSGAGEQYF. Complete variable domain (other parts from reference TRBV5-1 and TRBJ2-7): KAGVTQTPRYLIKTRGQQVTLSCSPISGHRSVSWYQQTPGQGLQFLFEYFSETQRNKGNFPGRFSGRQFSNSRSEMNVSTLELGDSALYLCASSFDSSGAGEQYFGPGTRLTVT.

The CDR3 reads CATAISSNQPQHF. The CDR3 DNA reads TGTGCCACCGCAATATCTAGCAATCAGCCCCAGCATTTT. V usage is TRBV15 and J usage is TRBJ1-5, with D unresolved. The CDR3 contains 13 residues. V shed 8 bases and J shed 0 bases, with 8 bases lying between them. Per germline, CDR1 LNHNV and CDR2 YYDKDF (reference sequence).

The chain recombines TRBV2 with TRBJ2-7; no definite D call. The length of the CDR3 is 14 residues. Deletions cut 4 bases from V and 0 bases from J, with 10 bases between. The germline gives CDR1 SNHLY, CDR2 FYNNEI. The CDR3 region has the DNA TGTGCCAGCAGTGCTGCCGACAACTCCTACGAGCAGTACTTC. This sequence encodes CASSAADNSYEQYF.